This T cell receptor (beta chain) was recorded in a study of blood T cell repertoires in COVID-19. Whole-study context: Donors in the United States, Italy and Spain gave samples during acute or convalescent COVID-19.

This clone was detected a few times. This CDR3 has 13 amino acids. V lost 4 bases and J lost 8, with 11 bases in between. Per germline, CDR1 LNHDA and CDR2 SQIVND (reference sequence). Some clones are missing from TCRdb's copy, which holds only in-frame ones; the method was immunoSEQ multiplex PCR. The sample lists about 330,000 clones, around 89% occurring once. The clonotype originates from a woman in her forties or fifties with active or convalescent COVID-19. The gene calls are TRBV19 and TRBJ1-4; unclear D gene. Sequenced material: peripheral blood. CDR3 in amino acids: CASSTYGGEKLFF. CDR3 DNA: TGTGCCAGTAGTACGTACGGAGGGGAAAAACTGTTTTTT.